This TCR beta chain was captured in a study of vaccination effects on CD4 cells after COVID-19. Following an approximately eleven-day culture, CD4+ T cells were purified. For this clone: Its antigen is undetermined.

V dropped 5 bases and J dropped 7; count of bases not matched to a gene: 6. The CDR3 is made up of 15 amino acids. CDR1 is SGHTA and CDR2 is FQGNSA in the germline V gene. The repertoire was sequenced with immunoSEQ multiplex PCR; TCRdb's copy has only in-frame clones and lacks some. Here the sample spans around 26,000 clones, around 73% being singletons. This rearrangement joins TRBV7-2 to TRBJ1-6; 9 bases map to TRBD1. This TCR was recovered from a human donor who received a COVID-19 vaccine. The sample here was CD4+ T cells from PBMCs cultured without peptide, taken before COVID-19 vaccination. CDR3 amino acids: CASSPTGTGNSPLHF. The DNA of the CDR3 is TGTGCCAGCAGCCCAACCGGGACAGGGAATTCACCCCTCCACTTT. Supplemented by reference TRBV7-2 and TRBJ1-6, the full variable domain reads GAGVSQSPSNKVTEKGKDVELRCDPISGHTALYWYRQSLGQGLEFLIYFQGNSAPDKSGLPSDRFSAERTGGSVSTLTIQRTQQEDSAVYLCASSPTGTGNSPLHFGNGTRLTVT.